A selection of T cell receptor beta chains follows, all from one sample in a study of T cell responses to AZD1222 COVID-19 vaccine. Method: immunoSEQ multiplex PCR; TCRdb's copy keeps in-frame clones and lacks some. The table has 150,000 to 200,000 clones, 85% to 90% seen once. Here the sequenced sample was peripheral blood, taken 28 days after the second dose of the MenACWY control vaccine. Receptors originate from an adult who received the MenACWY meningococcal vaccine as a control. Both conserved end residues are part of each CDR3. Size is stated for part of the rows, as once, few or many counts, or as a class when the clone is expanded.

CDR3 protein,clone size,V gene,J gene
CASRGSPRVNEQFF,NA,TRBV28,TRBJ2-1
CASSLSGGNEQFF,NA,TRBV27,TRBJ2-1
CASSLPGSVTEAFF,NA,TRBV28,TRBJ1-1
CASSRRGLDRVSHEQYF,NA,TRBV4-1,TRBJ2-7
CASSAGLAGGNEQFF,NA,TRBV9,TRBJ2-1
CASSGSAGELFF,NA,TRBV25-1,TRBJ2-2
CASSQVPRTGENYGYTF,NA,TRBV3-1/TRBV3-2,TRBJ1-2
CASSLKPTSSNQPQHF,NA,TRBV28,TRBJ1-5
CASGYFLNTEAFF,NA,TRBV7-2,TRBJ1-1
CASRDSLYGYTF,NA,TRBV28,TRBJ1-2
CASQRRLQYGYTF,NA,TRBV28,TRBJ1-2
CAMSAAGANVLTF,NA,TRBV10-3,TRBJ2-6
CASRTGTASYEQYF,NA,TRBV6-5,TRBJ2-7
CASSPGTGKETQYF,NA,TRBV7-6,TRBJ2-5
CASSPRDRASNTEAFF,NA,TRBV5-1,TRBJ1-1
CASSLGPSGPPFYEQYF,NA,TRBV28,TRBJ2-7
CASSPDPTAGTQYF,NA,TRBV7-2,TRBJ2-5
CASSESSGTGPYNEQFF,NA,TRBV11-3,TRBJ2-1
CAWKRLGQGGNTEAFF,NA,TRBV30,TRBJ1-1
CASSIRPESSYNEQFF,once,TRBV19,TRBJ2-1
CASSPGTRGGTQYF,NA,TRBV27,TRBJ2-5
CASSFSDTGNTIYF,NA,TRBV7-2,TRBJ1-3
CASTIRDSYEQYF,NA,TRBV6-5,TRBJ2-7
CASSPPGSEQYF,NA,TRBV18,TRBJ2-7
CASSPRDGWPGGYEQYF,NA,TRBV9,TRBJ2-7
CAWDRGFSTDTQYF,NA,TRBV30,TRBJ2-3
CASSRTIGTEAFF,NA,TRBV28,TRBJ1-1
CAMVPLRDSYEQYF,once,TRBV10-1,TRBJ2-7
CATSRERGGGYTF,NA,TRBV15,TRBJ1-2
CASSLPGTGGSYEQYF,NA,TRBV5-8,TRBJ2-7
CASSIDLGRSYEQYF,NA,TRBV19,TRBJ2-7
CASTFGRNNEQFF,NA,TRBV27,TRBJ2-1
CASSFSGTEAFF,NA,TRBV27,TRBJ1-1
CASSQVRTVYGYTF,NA,TRBV4-2,TRBJ1-2
CASSAFGWGNTEAFF,medium-sized,TRBV7-9,TRBJ1-1
CSARAGGEQFF,NA,TRBV20-1,TRBJ2-1
CASSLAGDQETQYF,NA,TRBV18,TRBJ2-5
CASTSGSTEQFF,NA,TRBV6-5,TRBJ2-1
CASSLLGYEQYF,NA,TRBV11-2,TRBJ2-7
CASSVDILDTGELFF,NA,TRBV2,TRBJ2-2
CSVASAFYEQYF,NA,TRBV29-1,TRBJ2-7
CSASKGTTSGANVLTF,few,TRBV20-1,TRBJ2-6
CASSLVQQFGYGYTF,NA,TRBV28,TRBJ1-2
CASSPSGQGAKANYGYTF,NA,TRBV18,TRBJ1-2
CASLYVRTYNSPLHF,NA,TRBV6-5,TRBJ1-6
CASSVTGTNTEAFF,NA,TRBV2,TRBJ1-1
CASSLVTSGGISSYNEQFF,NA,TRBV5-8,TRBJ2-1
CASSSRTGTGYTF,NA,TRBV7-8,TRBJ1-2
CASSDPRGGGYNEQFF,NA,TRBV25-1,TRBJ2-1
CASSLASSYNEQFF,NA,TRBV7-2,TRBJ2-1
CASSLERTAFYNEQFF,NA,TRBV5-6,TRBJ2-1
CAIRRVGYTF,NA,TRBV12-3/TRBV12-4,TRBJ1-2